The rows below give T cell receptor beta chains drawn from one sample of a study of blood T cell repertoires in COVID-19. The method was immunoSEQ multiplex PCR; TCRdb's version includes in-frame clones alone and lacks a portion of them. The sample includes some 220,000 clones, roughly 85% of them seen just once. The source material was peripheral blood. These receptors were collected from a man between 45 and 60 years old with COVID-19, enrolled during active disease. The CDR3 runs from the conserved cysteine through the conserved F or W. D genes are given only for firm matches. Expanded clones are given a class, and other clones once, few, many or no size at all.

j_call,cdr3_length,d_call,clone_size,v_call,cdr3_aa,cdr3_nt
TRBJ1-6,13,NA,NA,TRBV6-6,CASSYSETSPLHF,TGTGCCAGCAGTTATTCGGAGACTTCACCCCTCCACTTT
TRBJ2-1,21,TRBD2,NA,TRBV27,CASSPKGGRTSGGLSYNEQFF,TGTGCCAGCAGCCCCAAGGGTGGTCGGACTAGCGGGGGCCTCTCCTACAATGAGCAGTTCTTC
TRBJ1-5,13,NA,few,TRBV7-9,CAGGADSNQPQHF,TGTGCCGGCGGGGCCGATAGCAATCAGCCCCAGCATTTT
TRBJ2-3,15,NA,once,TRBV7-9,CASSRRLLSTDTQYF,TGTGCCAGCAGCCGCCGACTACTTAGCACAGATACGCAGTATTTT
TRBJ2-3,13,TRBD1,once,TRBV4-2,CASSQGQGDTQYF,TGTGCCAGCAGCCAAGGACAGGGGGATACGCAGTATTTT
TRBJ1-2,13,NA,few,TRBV11-2,CASSPAGGYGYTF,TGTGCCAGCAGCCCTGCTGGGGGGTATGGCTACACCTTC
TRBJ2-4,17,TRBD1,NA,TRBV4-2,CASSQVPGGSTKNIQYF,TGTGCCAGCAGCCAGGTTCCAGGGGGCTCAACCAAAAACATTCAGTACTTC
TRBJ1-5,15,TRBD1,NA,TRBV7-2,CASAVWTGRNQPQHF,TGTGCCAGCGCCGTCTGGACAGGGCGCAATCAGCCCCAGCATTTT
TRBJ1-2,15,NA,many,TRBV6-2/TRBV6-3,CASSPLQGTGYGYTF,TGTGCCAGCAGTCCCCTCCAGGGCACCGGCTATGGCTACACCTTC
TRBJ2-3,19,TRBD2,NA,TRBV9,CASSVTSGGAEVSTDTQYF,TGTGCCAGCAGCGTGACTAGCGGGGGTGCTGAAGTGAGCACAGATACGCAGTATTTT
TRBJ2-5,15,TRBD1,NA,TRBV6-5,CASSYSKGAGETQYF,TGTGCCAGCAGTTACTCGAAGGGGGCTGGAGAGACCCAGTACTTC
TRBJ2-5,14,NA,NA,TRBV15,CATSRDEERGTQYF,TGTGCCACCAGCAGAGATGAGGAAAGGGGGACCCAGTACTTC
TRBJ1-6,15,NA,NA,TRBV30,CAWSVVSSYNSPLHF,TGTGCCTGGAGTGTGGTGAGCTCCTATAATTCACCCCTCCACTTT
TRBJ1-2,13,TRBD1,NA,TRBV4-1,CASSQDDRGGYTF,TGCGCCAGCAGCCAAGACGACAGGGGTGGCTACACCTTC
TRBJ2-3,15,TRBD2,NA,TRBV18,CASSPRAGGTDTQYF,TGTGCCAGCTCACCACGAGCGGGGGGCACAGATACGCAGTATTTT
TRBJ2-7,17,NA,NA,TRBV9,CASSPHGGALSSYEQYF,TGTGCCAGCAGCCCCCATGGGGGGGCCCTTAGCTCCTACGAGCAGTACTTC
TRBJ2-1,15,NA,few,TRBV7-8,CASSLGRGLLDEQFF,TGTGCCAGCAGCTTAGGGCGGGGGCTATTGGATGAGCAGTTCTTC
TRBJ2-3,15,TRBD1,NA,TRBV4-1,CASSLGQGAADTQYF,TGCGCCAGCAGCCTAGGACAGGGGGCTGCAGATACGCAGTATTTT
TRBJ1-5,18,NA,NA,TRBV7-8,CASSHTGQLFYSNQPQHF,TGTGCCAGCAGCCATACCGGACAGTTATTCTATAGCAATCAGCCCCAGCATTTT
TRBJ2-1,15,NA,NA,TRBV5-1,CASSPPGTSNNEQFF,TGCGCCAGCAGCCCACCCGGGACAAGTAACAATGAGCAGTTCTTC
TRBJ1-1,14,TRBD1,NA,TRBV5-5,CASSWATGGTEAFF,TGTGCCAGCAGCTGGGCCACAGGGGGCACTGAAGCTTTCTTT
TRBJ1-1,13,NA,NA,TRBV2,CASSGTQNTEAFF,TGTGCCAGCAGTGGGACACAAAACACTGAAGCTTTCTTT
TRBJ1-1,13,NA,NA,TRBV27,CASSFRGQAEAFF,TGTGCCAGCAGTTTTCGGGGTCAAGCTGAAGCTTTCTTT
TRBJ1-3,16,NA,NA,TRBV2,CASSEVWAYSGNTIYF,TGTGCCAGCAGTGAAGTCTGGGCTTACTCTGGAAACACCATATATTTT
TRBJ2-1,15,NA,NA,TRBV6-1,CASSEGLSSYNEQFF,TGTGCCAGCAGTGAAGGGTTGAGCTCCTACAATGAGCAGTTCTTC
TRBJ1-1,14,NA,NA,TRBV5-1,CASSSTTMGTEAFF,TGCGCCAGCAGCTCGACTACCATGGGGACTGAAGCTTTCTTT
TRBJ2-2,20,NA,few,TRBV10-3,CAISAFGRRGGTKNTGELFF,TGTGCCATCAGTGCGTTTGGTCGGCGGGGCGGCACAAAGAACACCGGGGAGCTGTTTTTT
TRBJ2-5,13,NA,NA,TRBV10-1,CASSIGQKETQYF,TGCGCCAGCAGCATTGGACAGAAAGAGACCCAGTACTTC
TRBJ1-1,14,NA,NA,TRBV3-1/TRBV3-2,CASSQAQGNTEAFF,TGTGCCAGCAGCCAAGCGCAGGGAAACACTGAAGCTTTCTTT
TRBJ1-1,15,TRBD1,NA,TRBV7-3,CASSQTGQGSTEAFF,TGTGCCAGCAGCCAAACGGGACAGGGTTCGACTGAAGCTTTCTTT
TRBJ2-3,17,NA,NA,TRBV4-1,CASSQAAGPSVGYTQYF,TGCGCCAGCAGCCAAGCAGCTGGGCCTAGCGTCGGGTATACGCAGTATTTT
TRBJ1-6,15,NA,NA,TRBV6-6,CASSPPDGKNSPLHF,TGTGCCAGCAGTCCCCCGGACGGGAAAAATTCACCCCTCCACTTT
TRBJ2-1,15,TRBD1,NA,TRBV5-4,CASSPPGQGAYEQFF,TGTGCCAGCAGCCCTCCGGGACAGGGGGCCTATGAGCAGTTCTTC
TRBJ2-1,17,TRBD1,NA,TRBV29-1,CSVEGKVEGASPSEQFF,TGCAGCGTTGAAGGGAAAGTCGAGGGGGCTAGTCCTAGTGAGCAGTTCTTC
TRBJ2-7,12,NA,NA,TRBV11-2,CASSRSSYEQYF,TGTGCCAGCAGTCGGAGCTCCTACGAGCAGTACTTC
TRBJ1-4,16,NA,few,TRBV5-1,CASSLGASGGNEKLFF,TGCGCCAGCAGCTTGGGGGCTTCCGGAGGGAATGAAAAACTGTTTTTT
TRBJ2-1,15,NA,few,TRBV18,CASSPPVSPGNEQFF,TGTGCCAGCTCACCACCCGTTAGCCCTGGGAATGAGCAGTTCTTC
TRBJ2-7,16,NA,NA,TRBV6-1,CASSEALHRSSYEQYF,TGTGCCAGCAGTGAAGCGCTTCACAGGAGCTCCTACGAGCAGTACTTC
TRBJ1-6,13,NA,NA,TRBV30,CAWSVASRSPLHF,TGTGCCTGGAGTGTGGCATCCAGATCACCCCTCCACTTT
TRBJ2-3,16,TRBD2,NA,TRBV5-4,CASSVTSGGPHSAQYF,TGTGCCAGCAGCGTGACTAGCGGGGGACCCCATTCGGCGCAGTATTTT
TRBJ1-1,13,NA,NA,TRBV2,CASSVRTQGGAFF,TGTGCCAGCAGTGTACGAACCCAAGGAGGAGCTTTCTTT
TRBJ2-3,14,TRBD1,NA,TRBV28,CASTTTGELDTQYF,TGTGCCAGCACTACGACAGGGGAACTGGATACGCAGTATTTT
TRBJ1-4,13,NA,NA,TRBV29-1,CSVGGRAHEKLFF,TGCAGCGTTGGTGGCAGGGCACACGAAAAACTGTTTTTT
TRBJ2-2,16,NA,NA,TRBV11-3,CASRDGGTANTGELFF,TGTGCCAGCAGGGATGGAGGGACAGCTAACACCGGGGAGCTGTTTTTT
TRBJ1-2,17,NA,NA,TRBV5-4,CASSGRDSINGAYGYTF,TGTGCCAGCAGCGGCCGGGACTCAATTAACGGGGCCTATGGCTACACCTTC
TRBJ2-7,13,NA,once,TRBV5-1,CASSLESVYEQYF,TGCGCCAGCAGCTTGGAGTCGGTATACGAGCAGTACTTC
TRBJ1-1,17,TRBD1,NA,TRBV5-1,CASSLDPGGTVNTEAFF,TGCGCCAGCAGCTTGGATCCAGGGGGTACGGTGAACACTGAAGCTTTCTTT
TRBJ2-5,12,NA,NA,TRBV19,CASSPSGETQYF,TGTGCCAGTAGTCCCTCCGGAGAGACCCAGTACTTC
TRBJ1-2,12,NA,NA,TRBV7-2,CASSFFGDGYTF,TGTGCCAGCAGCTTCTTCGGGGATGGCTACACCTTC
TRBJ2-7,13,NA,NA,TRBV5-1,CASSLEPFYEQYF,TGCGCCAGCAGCTTGGAGCCTTTCTACGAGCAGTACTTC
TRBJ2-7,14,TRBD1,once,TRBV18,CASSQDRGAYEQYF,TGTGCCAGCTCGCAGGACAGGGGGGCCTACGAGCAGTACTTC
TRBJ2-5,16,TRBD2,NA,TRBV7-6,CASSLGSGALGETQYF,TGTGCCAGCAGCTTGGGTAGCGGGGCCCTGGGGGAGACCCAGTACTTC
TRBJ1-6,15,NA,few,TRBV4-2,CASSQDGQGASPLHF,TGTGCCAGCAGCCAAGATGGTCAGGGTGCTTCACCCCTCCACTTT